This T cell receptor beta chain comes out of a study of molecular identifiers for immune sequencing clone quantification. Study-level information: In replicates, RNA from roughly 21,000 or 96,000 naive CD8 cells was divided five ways and four parts were sequenced.

Trimming pared 5 bases from V and 2 bases from J, leaving 7 bases between. CDR1 and CDR2 from the germline V gene are SEHNR and FQNEAQ (reference sequence). The CDR3 contains 12 residues. About this clonotype: In this CDR3 the conserved last residue, phenylalanine or tryptophan, is missing, so a read error is likely.

TCRdb used MiXCR to reprocess the PCR reads, holding one entry per CDR3 protein. The sample contains 460,000 or so distinct CDR3 sequences, about 25% of which appear only once. This sequence was found in a human donor in good health. Some libraries in this study had Jurkat cell RNA spiked in. The gene calls are TRBV7-9 and TRBJ2-7; no firm D call. Sequencing used naive CD8+ T cells from blood, with Jurkat cell RNA spiked in. As for subset: FACS-sorted CD8+CD4-CCR7+CD45RA+ naive T cells. Here the CDR3 reads CASSRDTYEQYL. CDR3 DNA: TGTGCCAGCAGCAGGGATACCTACGAGCAGTACCTC.